A selection of T cell receptor beta chains follows, all from one sample in a study of T cell repertoires in cytomegalovirus infection. These receptors are not linked to any known antigen. TCRdb reprocessed the reads with MiXCR, giving one entry per CDR3 protein. Seen here are under 350,000 distinct CDR3 sequences, about 20% observed once, and the top ten hold roughly a fifth. Source: cultured PBMCs, taken from culture after CMV antigen stimulation. The origin of the receptors is a human donor in good health (CMV status not recorded). Some clones in this sample may be carry-over from other donors' samples. Each CDR3 is given with its conserved first and last residue. Fields, in order: J gene, V gene, CDR3 protein.

J: TRBJ1-2
V: TRBV19
CDR3: CASSIFVSDRLYGYTF

J: TRBJ2-1
V: TRBV6-2/TRBV6-3
CDR3: CASIESGHGNEQFF

J: TRBJ2-5
V: TRBV4-3
CDR3: CASSQDRQGPFQETQYF

J: TRBJ2-7
V: TRBV7-9
CDR3: CASSLASGRGSYEQYF

J: TRBJ2-7
V: TRBV18
CDR3: CASSPQLLDHPIQYF

J: TRBJ2-1
V: TRBV9
CDR3: CASSVATETSGTNEQFF

J: TRBJ2-5
V: TRBV7-2
CDR3: CASSKIADQETQYF

J: TRBJ2-3
V: TRBV6-8
CDR3: CASRPDRVYTDTQYF

J: TRBJ2-4
V: TRBV19
CDR3: CASSMVAGVFQNIQYF

J: TRBJ1-6
V: TRBV7-9
CDR3: CASSLGNSLPLHF

J: TRBJ2-5
V: TRBV7-9
CDR3: CASSPPVTGVGETQYF

J: TRBJ1-2
V: TRBV12-3/TRBV12-4
CDR3: CASSPILEAGSDGYTF

J: TRBJ1-4
V: TRBV12-3/TRBV12-4
CDR3: CASRPTATNEKLFF

J: TRBJ2-5
V: TRBV12-3/TRBV12-4
CDR3: CASSPSGRSQETQYF

J: TRBJ2-2
V: TRBV19
CDR3: CASSMSHPTAGELFF

J: TRBJ2-3
V: TRBV7-8
CDR3: CASSLVSWGLTDTQYF

J: TRBJ2-5
V: TRBV6-6
CDR3: CASSYSPGTSGNRETQYF

J: TRBJ2-5
V: TRBV7-3
CDR3: CASSLYVGETQYF

J: TRBJ2-1
V: TRBV5-4
CDR3: CASSRGGNEQFF

J: TRBJ1-1
V: TRBV20-1
CDR3: CSARGQQKNTEAFF

J: TRBJ2-7
V: TRBV7-8
CDR3: CASSPGGRRYEQYF

J: TRBJ2-7
V: TRBV6-6
CDR3: CASNPGAVYEQYF

J: TRBJ1-2
V: TRBV28
CDR3: CASSFLRVGTGGYTF

J: TRBJ2-1
V: TRBV7-2
CDR3: CASIVMGGLHEQFF

J: TRBJ2-3
V: TRBV7-9
CDR3: CASSRTTDTQYF

J: TRBJ1-6
V: TRBV12-3/TRBV12-4
CDR3: CASSLSKRGLMRGSYNSPLHF

J: TRBJ1-3
V: TRBV9
CDR3: CASSVAPRGNTIYF

J: TRBJ2-3
V: TRBV10-3
CDR3: CAISGLAGVPDTQYF

J: TRBJ2-1
V: TRBV19
CDR3: CASSRQFSSYNEQFF

J: TRBJ1-1
V: TRBV7-9
CDR3: CASSQPDKARLEAFF

J: TRBJ2-3
V: TRBV24-1
CDR3: CATSDPGSSGYTDTQYF

J: TRBJ2-3
V: TRBV9
CDR3: CASSVHVQSTDTQYF

J: TRBJ2-1
V: TRBV7-9
CDR3: CASSPYAGSYNEQFF

J: TRBJ1-1
V: TRBV7-9
CDR3: CASSPLGTGVGTEAFF

J: TRBJ1-1
V: TRBV12-3/TRBV12-4
CDR3: CASTVGRLNTEAFF

J: TRBJ2-7
V: TRBV7-6
CDR3: CASSSQGSYEQYF

J: TRBJ1-2
V: TRBV27
CDR3: CASSLGQGAFGYTF

J: TRBJ1-4
V: TRBV29-1
CDR3: CSVDDNEKLFF